Listed below are T cell receptor beta chains from one sample, sequenced in a study of chemoradiotherapy in HPV16-positive cancers. Generated by immunoSEQ multiplex PCR, the TCRdb table keeps only in-frame clones and is missing some. Seen here are 4,500 to 5,000 clones, 87% observed once, and the top ten hold 7% to 9%. Sequences were derived from tumor tissue, sampled from a patient who underwent chemoradiotherapy. All receptors derive from a human donor with HPV-associated anogenital cancer. Both conserved end residues are part of each CDR3. The D gene is left open where the match is weak. A row's size may be missing; if present it is once, few, many or a size class.

j_call clone_size v_call cdr3_length d_call cdr3_nt cdr3_aa
TRBJ2-7 . TRBV28 15 TRBD2 TGTGCCAGCAGTTTGGGACTAGCGGGGGCCGGCGAGCAGTACTTC CASSLGLAGAGEQYF
TRBJ1-1 . TRBV6-1 14 . TGTGCCACCTGGACAGCTTTTATGAACACTGAAGCTTTCTTT CATWTAFMNTEAFF
TRBJ2-2 few TRBV29-1 16 . TGCAGCGTTGAAGCGGTGGTAGGGGGGGCGTCCGGGGAGCTGTTTTTT CSVEAVVGGASGELFF
TRBJ1-2 . TRBV9 17 TRBD1 TGTGCCAGCAGCCGCCGACAGGGGTGGGGAGCTAACTATGGCTACACCTTC CASSRRQGWGANYGYTF
TRBJ1-6 . TRBV7-9 17 . TGTGCCAGCAGCTTAGGTGGGGGGGGATCCTATAATTCACCCCTCCACTTT CASSLGGGGSYNSPLHF
TRBJ1-4 . TRBV5-1 14 TRBD1 TGCGCCAGCAGCTTCCAGGGGGGTAATGAAAAACTGTTTTTT CASSFQGGNEKLFF
TRBJ1-6 . TRBV5-6 15 . TGTGCCAGCAGCTTGGAATGGCAAAATAATTCACCCCTCCACTTT CASSLEWQNNSPLHF
TRBJ2-7 . TRBV28 13 . TGTGCCAGCTCCAGTAGCGGCTCCTACGAGCAGTACTTC CASSSSGSYEQYF
TRBJ2-4 . TRBV15 15 . TGTGCCACCAGCAGAGTGGCCAGGGCGGGAAACATTCAGTACTTC CATSRVARAGNIQYF
TRBJ1-5 . TRBV15 14 . TGTGCCACCAGCAGAGATATAGGGAGTCAGCCCCAGCATTTT CATSRDIGSQPQHF
TRBJ1-2 . TRBV10-1 13 . TGCGCCAGCAGCCCCAGGGAGAACTATGGCTACACCTTC CASSPRENYGYTF
TRBJ1-4 . TRBV4-1 13 . TGCGCCAGCAGCCAAGGTGAGAGGGAAAAACTGTTTTTT CASSQGEREKLFF
TRBJ1-4 . TRBV5-5 16 . TGTGCCAGCAGCTCAGACAGCCAAACAACTAATGAAAAACTGTTTTTT CASSSDSQTTNEKLFF
TRBJ1-2 . TRBV7-9 14 . TGTGCCAGCAGCTTACGGGTTGAGGGTGGTGGCTACACCTTC CASSLRVEGGGYTF
TRBJ1-1 . TRBV7-3 14 . TGTGCCAGCAGCCTCGGAAGGGGTGGCACTGAAGCTTTCTTT CASSLGRGGTEAFF
TRBJ1-1 . TRBV6-5 13 . TGTGCCAGCAGTACAAATTATAACACTGAAGCTTTCTTT CASSTNYNTEAFF
TRBJ2-7 few TRBV28 15 . TGTGCCAGCAGTTTAGACTCCTCCCGGGGGTACGAGCAGTACTTC CASSLDSSRGYEQYF
TRBJ2-1 . TRBV2 14 . TGTGCCAGCCAAAGAGCGGCCCCGGCCGATGAGCAGTTCTTC CASQRAAPADEQFF
TRBJ2-1 . TRBV7-3 13 . TGTGCCAGCAGCTTCATGAGAGGCGATGAGCAGTTCTTC CASSFMRGDEQFF
TRBJ1-4 . TRBV4-3 15 . TGCGCCAGCAGCCAAGATAATCTCATCGATGAAAAACTGTTTTTT CASSQDNLIDEKLFF
TRBJ2-1 . TRBV29-1 14 . TGCAGCGTTGAAGAGGGGGGGGCAGGGAATGAGCAGTTCTTC CSVEEGGAGNEQFF
TRBJ2-3 . TRBV9 16 TRBD2 TGTGCCAGCAGCGCTAGCGGGGGACTAACGGGAGATACGCAGTATTTT CASSASGGLTGDTQYF
TRBJ1-2 . TRBV19 13 TRBD1 TGTGCCACCCAAGTAGAGGGGGCAGGGGGCTACACCTTC CATQVEGAGGYTF
TRBJ2-1 . TRBV10-2 15 TRBD2 TGCGCCAGCACTCGTCTAGCGGGGGGAGGTAATGAGCAGTTCTTC CASTRLAGGGNEQFF
TRBJ2-5 . TRBV14 16 TRBD1 TGTGCCAGCAGCCCGGGACAGGGGTTCCCCCTGGAGACCCAGTACTTC CASSPGQGFPLETQYF
TRBJ1-3 . TRBV6-5 15 TRBD1 TGTGCCAGCAGTACGAATCCGGGACAGGGAAACACCATATATTTT CASSTNPGQGNTIYF
TRBJ2-7 . TRBV4-1 16 . TGCGCCAGCAGCCAAGATTGGGGCACATTGACCTACGAGCAGTACTTC CASSQDWGTLTYEQYF
TRBJ2-4 . TRBV14 14 . TGTGCCAGCAGTTACGGGCCAACCCGGGACATTCAGTACTTC CASSYGPTRDIQYF
TRBJ1-4 . TRBV6-1 16 TRBD1 TGTGCCAGCAGTGAAAGGAGGATAGGGGGCGGTGAAAAACTGTTTTTT CASSERRIGGGEKLFF
TRBJ2-7 . TRBV4-1 15 TRBD2 TGCGCCAGCAGCCAAGGAACGGGAGGCGCCTACGAGCAGTACTTC CASSQGTGGAYEQYF
TRBJ2-7 . TRBV6-4 14 . TGTGCCAGCAGTGAGATGAAGGACTCCTACGAGCAGTACTTC CASSEMKDSYEQYF
TRBJ2-5 . TRBV4-2 15 TRBD2 TGTGCCAGCAGCCAGGGACTAGCTTTAGTCGGGACCCAGTACTTC CASSQGLALVGTQYF
TRBJ2-5 few TRBV25-1 15 TRBD1 TGTGCCAGCAGTGAAGTCGACAGGGGGAGGGAGACCCAGTACTTC CASSEVDRGRETQYF
TRBJ1-4 . TRBV11-1 14 . TGTGCCAGCAGCCCGGGGGGGGCTAATGAAAAACTGTTTTTT CASSPGGANEKLFF
TRBJ2-7 . TRBV2 14 . TGTGCCAGCAGACCCGGGGCGGCCTCCTACGAGCAGTACTTC CASRPGAASYEQYF
TRBJ1-5 . TRBV4-2 14 . TGTGCCAGCAGCCAAGCGAACCCCGGGGAGCCCCAGCATTTT CASSQANPGEPQHF
TRBJ2-1 few TRBV4-2 15 TRBD2 TGTGCCAGCAGCCAAGGGACTAGCGCCGACAATGAGCAGTTCTTC CASSQGTSADNEQFF
TRBJ1-5 . TRBV28 13 . TGTGCCAGCGTGATGGGGGTTAGGCAGCCCCAGCATTTT CASVMGVRQPQHF
TRBJ1-3 once TRBV9 15 . TGTGCCAGCAGCGGGTTCCAGGGATCTGGAAACACCATATATTTT CASSGFQGSGNTIYF
TRBJ1-1 few TRBV25-1 14 . TGTGCCAGCAGTGGCCCTGAAGATAACACTGAAGCTTTCTTT CASSGPEDNTEAFF
TRBJ1-5 . TRBV5-8 15 TRBD1 TGTGCCAGCACCCCCGGGGGGAGGGGGCATCAGCCCCAGCATTTT CASTPGGRGHQPQHF
TRBJ1-4 . TRBV6-5 15 TRBD1 TGTGCCAGCAGTTACTCGACAGGGGCTAATGAAAAACTGTTTTTT CASSYSTGANEKLFF
TRBJ2-3 . TRBV28 16 . TGTGCCAGCAGTTTAGGTAGCGCTACTGACACAGATACGCAGTATTTT CASSLGSATDTDTQYF
TRBJ2-3 . TRBV6-6 14 . TGTGCCAGCAGTTACCAGTCGCCCCAAGATACGCAGTATTTT CASSYQSPQDTQYF
TRBJ2-2 . TRBV4-3 15 TRBD1 TGCGCCAGCAGCCGGGGCCGACAGGGCCCCGGGGAGCTGTTTTTT CASSRGRQGPGELFF
TRBJ1-4 . TRBV5-1 16 . TGCGCCAGCAGCTTGGCCGGGGGGACCGATAAGACAAAACTGTTTTTT CASSLAGGTDKTKLFF
TRBJ2-5 . TRBV6-5 12 . TGTGCCAGCAGGTCCATTCTAGAGACCCAGTACTTC CASRSILETQYF
TRBJ1-4 . TRBV7-8 14 . TGTGCCAGCAGCTTGGGGGGACTTGGCGAAAAACTGTTTTTT CASSLGGLGEKLFF